The 10 T cell receptor beta chains given below trace back to one sample, sequenced in a study of early stage breast cancer tumors. Libraries were prepared by immunoSEQ multiplex PCR; TCRdb keeps only in-frame clonotypes and omits some of them. The sample includes 55,000 to 70,000 clones, roughly 80% of them seen just once. Sequenced input: blood. These receptors came from a person aged 40 to 49 with breast cancer.

The chain has TRBV7-3 and TRBJ2-1; 10 bases map to TRBD2. This CDR3 is built from 16 residues. Germline CDR1 is SGHTA and CDR2 is FQGTGA. J lost 9 bases, V lost 1 base, and 9 bases had no gene match. The CDR3 DNA reads TGTGCCAGCAGCTTAAATCAGGCTAGCGGGAGTGGTGAGCAGTTCTTC. Translated: CASSLNQASGSGEQFF.

The chain uses TRBV7-9 and TRBJ1-5; 7 bases are a match to TRBD1. Germline V gene sequence: CDR1 SEHNR, CDR2 FQNEAQ (reference sequence). Losses at the gene ends were 4 bases for V and 4 bases for J; bases not matched to a gene: 4. This CDR3 region has 14 residues. The CDR3 region is CASSSGTVNQPQHF. The CDR3 bases are TGTGCCAGCAGCTCCGGGACAGTGAATCAGCCCCAGCATTTT.

This clone was counted only a few times. The V and J genes are TRBV19 and TRBJ2-4; 9 bases line up with TRBD2. From germline, CDR1 is LNHDA and CDR2 SQIVND (reference sequence). This CDR3 has 16 residues. The ends lost 4 bases at V and 0 bases at J; junction bases unmatched: 4. The CDR3 protein is CASSSAGGGAKNIQYF. The CDR3 DNA reads as TGTGCCAGTAGTAGCGCGGGAGGGGGAGCCAAAAACATTCAGTACTTC.

This clone is a singleton in its sample. V usage is TRBV7-9 and J usage is TRBJ1-5, with D perhaps TRBD1 (5 bases). CDR3 length equals 15 residues. Germline V CDR1 and CDR2: SEHNR, FQNEAQ (reference sequence). The V and J ends lost 5 bases and 9 bases respectively, with 20 bases between them. Here the CDR3 reads CASSPRPRGQRPQHF. CDR3 DNA sequence: TGTGCCAGCAGCCCCCGTCCCCGGGGCCAACGGCCCCAGCATTTT. The full variable domain, rest sourced from reference TRBV7-9 and TRBJ1-5, is DTGVSQNPRHKITKRGQNVTFRCDPISEHNRLYWYRQTLGQGPEFLTYFQNEAQLEKSRLLSDRFSAERPKGSFSTLEIQRTEQGDSAMYLCASSPRPRGQRPQHFGDGTRLSIL.

The CDR3 DNA reads TGTGCCAGCAGTTTGCAAGCTCGGGAGCGGAATGAGCAGTTCTTC. Protein: CASSLQARERNEQFF. The chain has TRBV7-6 and TRBJ2-1; possible D gene TRBD2, 6 bases. From germline, CDR1 is SGHVS and CDR2 FNYEAQ. The germline V and J ends were trimmed by 6 bases and 7 bases, with 19 bases remaining between them. The CDR3 is 15 amino acids.

This chain's CDR3 is CASRNTGGNTIYF. The CDR3 coding sequence is TGTGCCAGCAGAAATACAGGGGGAAACACCATATATTTT. The genes are TRBV9 and TRBJ1-3, with TRBD1 as a possible D gene (6 bases). This CDR3 contains 13 residues. V was pared by 5 bases and J by 4 bases, with 10 bases between. Looked up from germline, CDR1 is SGDLS and CDR2 is YYNGEE.

The chain combines TRBV7-3 with TRBJ1-1; perhaps TRBD1 as D (6 bases). CDR1 and CDR2 (germline): SGHTA, FQGTGA. The CDR3 is made up of 15 amino acids. Trimming pared 5 bases from V and 2 bases from J, leaving 15 bases between. The CDR3 sequence: CASSLDRMRNTEAFF. Written as DNA, the CDR3 is TGTGCCAGCAGCCTTGACAGGATGAGAAACACTGAAGCTTTCTTT.

The genes are TRBV11-2 and TRBJ1-1; D possibly corresponds to TRBD1 (5 bases). V was shortened by 4 bases and J by 4 bases, with 19 bases between the two germline ends. Per germline, CDR1 SGHAT and CDR2 FQNNGV. This CDR3 region has 16 residues. CDR3 loop: CASSSSLQGWSTEAFF. CDR3 coding DNA: TGTGCCAGCAGCTCAAGTCTGCAGGGTTGGAGCACTGAAGCTTTCTTT. The full variable domain, in which reference TRBV11-2 and TRBJ1-1 provide the parts outside the CDR3, is EAGVAQSPRYKIIEKRQSVAFWCNPISGHATLYWYQQILGQGPKLLIQFQNNGVVDDSQLPKDRFSAERLKGVDSTLKIQPAKLEDSAVYLCASSSSLQGWSTEAFFGQGTRLTVV.

This chain links TRBV5-1 with TRBJ1-3; possible D gene TRBD1, 6 bases. Per germline, CDR1 SGHRS and CDR2 YFSETQ. CDR3 length: 13 amino acids. V was cut by 5 bases and J by 8 bases, with 14 bases left in between. In DNA form, the CDR3 reads TGCGCCAGCAGGCAGTATTCAGGGGACACCATATATTTT. Encoded protein: CASRQYSGDTIYF.

V gene TRBV5-1 combines with J gene TRBJ2-5; a weak D match, TRBD1 (5 bases). The CDR3 is 15 residues long. CDR1 and CDR2 from the germline V gene are SGHRS and YFSETQ. V was clipped by 0 bases and J by 1 base, with 10 bases between them. CDR3 in amino acids: CASSLGSTGQETQYF. The CDR3 DNA reads TGCGCCAGCAGCTTGGGGTCAACAGGCCAAGAGACCCAGTACTTC. Supplemented by reference TRBV5-1 and TRBJ2-5, the full variable domain reads KAGVTQTPRYLIKTRGQQVTLSCSPISGHRSVSWYQQTPGQGLQFLFEYFSETQRNKGNFPGRFSGRQFSNSRSEMNVSTLELGDSALYLCASSLGSTGQETQYFGPGTRLLVL.